This T cell receptor beta chain appears in the sequencing data of a study of T cell repertoires in cytomegalovirus infection. Overall study: Both CMV infection and a matching HLA type were indicated by public TCR beta signatures.

Broader study findings: HLA-C-restricted TCR beta clonotypes specific for CMV led the ex vivo response.

Germline V gives CDR1 SGHKS, CDR2 YYEKEE (reference sequence). This CDR3 is built from 15 residues. Trimming left V 3 bases short and J 7 bases short, with 19 bases between. This clonotype was detected a few times. What it recognizes is unknown. TCRdb ran MiXCR on the reads and lists one entry per CDR3 protein. The sample includes 270,000 or so distinct CDR3 sequences, about 18% of them seen just once. The gene calls are TRBV5-5 and TRBJ1-1, with D maybe TRBD1 (5 bases). The clonotype was recovered from a human donor in good health (CMV status not recorded). Some clones in this sample may be carry-over from other donors' samples. Specimen: CD8+ T cells from PBMCs. CDR3 bases: TGTGCCAGCAGCTCCGTAGGGGTCCACCCCGATGAAGCTTTCTTT. This codes for CASSSVGVHPDEAFF. The entire variable domain, with the rest obtained from reference TRBV5-5 and TRBJ1-1, is as follows: DAGVTQSPTHLIKTRGQQVTLRCSPISGHKSVSWYQQVLGQGPQFIFQYYEKEERGRGNFPDRFSARQFPNYSSELNVNALLLGDSALYLCASSSVGVHPDEAFFGQGTRLTVV.